The clone carrying this T cell receptor (beta chain) has ten or more counts. Each molecule of TCR cDNA was tagged with one unique molecular identifier. MiXCR, run by TCRdb on the 5' RACE reads, gives a single entry per CDR3 protein. Of approximately 50,000 distinct CDR3 sequences in the sample, 7.4% are singletons; the top ten hold roughly 37%. Described time point: blood at routine non-recurrence follow-up after resection. No cells were sorted before sequencing. The whole RNA sequenced was extracted from tumor, nontumor lung or frozen PBMC. The sample belongs to a study of spatial heterogeneity in lung cancer. Germline CDR1 SGHTA, CDR2 FQGNSA. The CDR3 totals 15 residues. V was clipped by 5 bases and J by 2 bases, with 15 bases between them.

Material: PBMCs, obtained at follow-up. The rearrangement uses TRBV7-2 and TRBJ1-1, with a weak D call TRBD1 (5 bases). The sequence was obtained from a female donor with early-stage non-small cell lung cancer. The chain's CDR3 is CASSPREGINTEAFF. For the CDR3, the DNA is TGTGCCAGCAGCCCCCGTGAGGGGATAAACACTGAAGCTTTCTTT.